This TCR beta chain emerged from a study of cytomegalovirus exposure and HLA in healthy donors. PCR amplification relied on 60 Vbeta primers (plus 13 Jbeta primers). Here immunoSEQ multiplex PCR was the method, and the copy in TCRdb shows in-frame clones only, minus some. Of tens of thousands of clones listed, under 80% are singletons. Worth noting for this clone: The antigen remains undetermined.

The CDR3 spans 12 residues. CDR1 is SGHVS and CDR2 is FNYEAQ in the germline V gene. The V and J ends lost 5 bases and 5 bases respectively, with 10 bases between them. Regarding the study as a whole: HLA alleles were associated with 16,951 TCR beta sequences in a later analysis at 0.05 false discovery rate.

This TCR derives from a male donor in good health and CMV-seropositive. V gene TRBV7-6 combines with J gene TRBJ2-7, with a weak D call TRBD1 (6 bases). Sequenced sample: PBMCs. CDR3 in amino acids: CASSGGAHEQYF. The CDR3 coding sequence is TGTGCCAGCAGCGGGGGCGCCCACGAGCAGTACTTC. The whole variable domain, remainder taken from reference TRBV7-6 and TRBJ2-7, is GAGVSQSPRYKVTKRGQDVALRCDPISGHVSLYWYRQALGQGPEFLTYFNYEAQQDKSGLPNDRFSAERPEGSISTLTIQRTEQRDSAMYRCASSGGAHEQYFGPGTRLTVT.